Following are 23 T cell receptor beta chains from one sample sequenced in a study of CD8 T cells in Susac syndrome. Random hexamers served to reverse transcribe roughly 0.45 to 1 ug RNA. TCRdb re-analysed the immunoSEQ multiplex PCR reads in MiXCR, keeping a single row per CDR3 protein. The sample consists of 150,000 to 200,000 distinct CDR3 sequences, around 93% of them appearing once. The sample comprised CD4+ T cells from PBMCs. These receptors all come from a human donor with multiple sclerosis.

V is TRBV19 and J is TRBJ2-2; 16 bases match TRBD2. The CDR3 sequence is 18 residues long. Germline values: CDR1 LNHDA, CDR2 SQIVND (reference sequence). V shed 5 bases and J 1 base; nucleotides not matched to a gene: 4. The CDR3 DNA reads TGTGCCAGTAGTCCGGGACTAGCGGGAGGGGTGAACACCGGGGAGCTGTTTTTT. Amino acids: CASSPGLAGGVNTGELFF.

The count of this clonotype is one. This chain connects TRBV2 to TRBJ2-7, with 8 bases lining up with TRBD2. Germline CDR1 is SNHLY and CDR2 is FYNNEI. V shed 6 bases and J 7 bases; nucleotides not matched to a gene: 11. The CDR3 is made up of 14 amino acids. The DNA of the CDR3 is TGTGCCAGCAGGGTGACTAGCGTTCATGTGGAGCAGTACTTC. This codes for CASRVTSVHVEQYF.

This chain links TRBV6-2 or TRBV6-3 with TRBJ1-2; D remains ambiguous. Trimming stripped 5 bases from V and 4 bases from J, with 14 bases between. There are 14 residues in the CDR3. Germline CDR1 MNHEY, CDR2 SVGEGT. The CDR3 region is CASSGGGSSYGYTF. As DNA, the CDR3 is TGTGCCAGCAGTGGCGGCGGGAGCTCCTATGGCTACACCTTC.

This chain joins TRBV30 and TRBJ1-1; no firm D call. CDR3 length: 12 amino acids. V lost 5 bases and J 4 bases, leaving 11 bases between the germline ends. CDR1 is GTSNPN and CDR2 is SVGIG in the germline V gene (reference sequence). Here the CDR3 reads CAWARVGTEAFF. The CDR3 nucleotides read TGTGCCTGGGCCCGGGTGGGCACTGAAGCTTTCTTT.

The CDR3 DNA reads as TGTGCCAGCAGCCCGGCCAGGTCGAGCTCCTACGAGCAGTACTTC. Its protein product is CASSPARSSSYEQYF. The chain has TRBV27 and TRBJ2-7; no clear D gene. CDR1 is MNHEY, CDR2 SMNVEV, per germline (reference sequence). Trimming pared 6 bases from V and 0 bases from J, leaving 15 bases between. The length of the CDR3 is 15 residues.

This clonotype was picked up one time. This rearrangement joins TRBV2 to TRBJ1-6; D remains ambiguous. With 3 bases removed from V and 9 bases from J, the gap between germline ends came to 9 bases. This CDR3 has 13 residues. Germline lookup yields CDR1 SNHLY and CDR2 FYNNEI. CDR3 DNA: TGTGCCAGCAGTGAGGGCCGTGCTTCACCCCTCCACTTT. Amino acids: CASSEGRASPLHF.

The genes are TRBV2 and TRBJ1-6, with D perhaps matching TRBD1 (6 bases). The CDR3 has 16 amino acids. V lost 10 bases and J 0 bases, leaving 16 bases between the germline ends. CDR1 and CDR2 (germline): SNHLY, FYNNEI. The CDR3 DNA reads as TGTGCCACCCGGACAGACATTAGCTCCTATAATTCACCCCTCCACTTT. It specifies CATRTDISSYNSPLHF.

The J gene is TRBJ2-2, the V gene TRBV18; tentative D call: TRBD1 (5 bases). This CDR3 region has 18 residues. V dropped 3 bases and J dropped 3 bases, with 20 bases sitting between them. Germline loops: CDR1 KGHSH, CDR2 LQKENI. This CDR3 reads CASSPLTRASRDTGELFF. DNA of the CDR3: TGTGCCAGCTCACCTTTGACCAGGGCTTCTCGGGACACCGGGGAGCTGTTTTTT. Full variable domain (outside the CDR3, taken from reference TRBV18 and TRBJ2-2): NAGVMQNPRHLVRRRGQEARLRCSPMKGHSHVYWYRQLPEEGLKFMVYLQKENIIDESGMPKERFSAEFPKEGPSILRIQQVVRGDSAAYFCASSPLTRASRDTGELFFGEGSRLTVL.

The chain combines TRBV20-1 with TRBJ1-5; 11 bases align to TRBD1. The germline CDR1 and CDR2 sequences are DFQATT and SNEGSKA (reference sequence). V shed 5 bases, J shed 4 bases, and the junction held 10 bases outside the gene matches. This CDR3 spans 16 amino acids. In DNA, the CDR3 is TGCAGTGCTGGGTCCGGACAGGGGGCGCCTAATCAGCCCCAGCATTTT. Translated: CSAGSGQGAPNQPQHF.

V gene TRBV10-3 combines with J gene TRBJ1-1; the D gene is possibly TRBD1 (6 bases). The germline gives CDR1 ENHRY, CDR2 SYGVKD. The CDR3 loop spans 16 amino acids. V was pared by 6 bases and J by 3 bases, with 20 bases between. CDR3 sequence (DNA): TGTGCCATCAGCGCCCCTCCGGGGGGGCCGGACACTGAAGCTTTCTTT. Protein: CAISAPPGGPDTEAFF.

The gene calls are TRBV3-1 and TRBJ2-1; no reliable D call. Trimming stripped 4 bases from V and 9 bases from J, with 13 bases between. Germline CDR1 and CDR2: LGHDT and YNNKEL (reference sequence). The CDR3 totals 13 residues. The CDR3 DNA is TGTGCCAGCAGCCCACGTGAAAATGGTGAGCAGTTCTTC. This translates into CASSPRENGEQFF.

The CDR3 loop is CSAGPLAGGYNEQFF. The CDR3 DNA reads TGCAGCGCCGGGCCACTAGCGGGGGGCTACAATGAGCAGTTCTTC. This chain links TRBV29-1 with TRBJ2-1, with 12 bases that match TRBD2. This CDR3 region has 15 residues. Germline V gene lookup returns CDR1 SQVTM and CDR2 ANQGSEA. Trimming cost V 7 bases and J 3 bases; bases outside gene matches: 7.

A few counts support this clonotype. The rearrangement uses TRBV7-2 and TRBJ1-4; D remains unclear. Germline lookup yields CDR1 SGHTA and CDR2 FQGNSA. V was shortened by 3 bases and J by 6 bases, with 2 bases between the two germline ends. The CDR3 has 11 amino acids. The CDR3 sequence is CASSFDEKLFF. Written as DNA, the CDR3 is TGTGCCAGCAGCTTCGATGAAAAACTGTTTTTT.

The chain employs TRBV5-1 and TRBJ2-1; tentatively, D is TRBD2 (5 bases). Deletions cut 4 bases from V and 5 bases from J, with 13 bases between. This CDR3 spans 14 amino acids. From germline, CDR1 is SGHRS and CDR2 YFSETQ. The CDR3 DNA is TGCGCCAGCAGCCCACGGGGTTCCGACAATGAGCAGTTCTTC. It is translated as CASSPRGSDNEQFF.

The chain recombines TRBV28 with TRBJ1-1; no clear D gene. The length of the CDR3 is 10 residues. Germline V gene lookup returns CDR1 MDHEN and CDR2 SYDVKM. Between the trimmed V and J ends, which lost 6 bases and 5 bases, there was a span of 4 bases. The chain's CDR3 is CASRDTEAFF. The CDR3 DNA reads as TGTGCCAGCAGAGATACTGAAGCTTTCTTT.

This clonotype appeared a single time. The chain uses TRBV2 and TRBJ1-2; the D is unclear. Per germline, CDR1 SNHLY and CDR2 FYNNEI. This CDR3 spans 15 amino acids. Trimming took 7 bases from V and 2 from J, leaving 17 bases between them. The CDR3 sequence: CASNEPGLNNYGYTF. CDR3 nucleotides: TGTGCCAGCAACGAACCGGGCTTGAACAACTATGGCTACACCTTC.

Points on this clonotype: An end of the junction differs from the germline gene, which may be a read error. The chain joins TRBV6-5 to TRBJ2-3; a weak D match, TRBD2 (7 bases). The CDR3 totals 14 residues. Germline CDR1 is MNHEY and CDR2 is SVGAGI. CDR3 coding DNA: TGTGCCAGCAGTTACTCGGGGGGGCAAGATGCGCAGTATTTT. Translated: CASSYSGGQDAQYF.

The gene calls are TRBV11-2 and TRBJ2-7, with a weak D call TRBD1 (5 bases). Germline-derived CDR1 and CDR2 are SGHAT and FQNNGV. This CDR3 contains 15 residues. V was pared by 5 bases and J by 3 bases, with 17 bases between. The CDR3 region has the DNA TGTGCCAGCAGCCGAATAAGGGGCGGCGTCTACGAGCAGTACTTC. Amino acids: CASSRIRGGVYEQYF.

The chain links TRBV21-1 to TRBJ2-5. TRBV21-1 is a pseudogene. This CDR3 has 14 residues. The CDR3 loop reads CASSTAVGQETQYF. The CDR3 bases are TGTGCCAGCAGCACGGCAGTTGGCCAAGAGACCCAGTACTTC.

CDR3 sequence: CASSLEGGTYEQYF. CDR3 DNA sequence: TGCGCCAGCAGCTTGGAAGGGGGCACCTACGAGCAGTACTTC. The chain carries TRBV5-1 and TRBJ2-7; 7 bases map to TRBD1. With 0 bases clipped from V and 2 bases from J, the junction kept 2 bases outside the gene matches. CDR1 is SGHRS, CDR2 YFSETQ, per germline. The CDR3 runs 14 residues.

This rearrangement joins TRBV7-9 to TRBJ2-7; TRBD1 matches at 8 bases. The germline V gene has CDR1 SEHNR and CDR2 FQNEAQ (reference sequence). The junction had 1 base not matched to a gene; V was cut back by 3 bases and J by 3 bases. The CDR3 sequence is 13 residues long. The CDR3: CASSFTGGYEQYF. CDR3 DNA: TGTGCCAGCAGCTTCACAGGGGGCTACGAGCAGTACTTC.

The V call is TRBV28, the J call TRBJ1-2, with 7 bases lining up with TRBD1. The CDR3 runs 12 residues. Trimming took 7 bases from V and 3 from J; bases not matched to a gene: 2. Germline CDR1 and CDR2: MDHEN and SYDVKM. CDR3 region: CASIDRDYGYTF. CDR3 in DNA: TGTGCCAGCATCGACAGGGACTATGGCTACACCTTC.

This chain links TRBV29-1 with TRBJ1-2; D remains unclear. There are 10 residues in the CDR3. Per germline, CDR1 SQVTM and CDR2 ANQGSEA. Trimming removed 3 bases at V and 3 bases at J, with 2 bases between. CDR3 protein: CSVEDYGYTF. CDR3 sequence (DNA): TGCAGCGTTGAGGACTATGGCTACACCTTC.